The T cell receptor (beta chain) under discussion was sequenced for a study of metastatic and nonmetastatic thyroid tumors. J lost 1 base, V lost 2 bases, and 2 bases had no gene match. Germline V gene lookup returns CDR1 SGHRS and CDR2 YFSETQ. CDR3 size: 14 residues. All patients were treatment-naive before thyroid surgery. This clone was picked up many times. Using MiXCR, TCRdb reanalyzed the PCR reads. The data show about 21,000 clones, approximately 22% seen once. V and J are TRBV5-1 and TRBJ1-1; 7 bases are a match to TRBD1. Sequences were obtained from tumor tissue. The source of this sequence is a male donor with papillary thyroid cancer or a benign thyroid nodule (not recorded which). Some clones in this sample may be carry-over from other donors' samples. The CDR3 region has the DNA TGCGCCAGCAGCTTAACAGGGGAGAACACTGAAGCTTTCTTT. This sequence encodes CASSLTGENTEAFF.